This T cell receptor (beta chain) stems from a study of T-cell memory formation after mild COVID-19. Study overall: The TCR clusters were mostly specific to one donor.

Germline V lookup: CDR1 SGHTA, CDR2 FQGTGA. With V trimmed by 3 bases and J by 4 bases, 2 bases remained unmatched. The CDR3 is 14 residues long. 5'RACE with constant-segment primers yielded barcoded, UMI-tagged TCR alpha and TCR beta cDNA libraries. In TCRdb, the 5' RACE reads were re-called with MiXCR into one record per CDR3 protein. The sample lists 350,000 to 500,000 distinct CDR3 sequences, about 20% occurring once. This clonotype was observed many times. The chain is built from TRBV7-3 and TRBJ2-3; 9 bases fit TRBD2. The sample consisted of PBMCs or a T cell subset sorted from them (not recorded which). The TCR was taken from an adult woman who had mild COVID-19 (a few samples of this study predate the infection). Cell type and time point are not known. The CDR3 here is CASSFSGSPDTQYF. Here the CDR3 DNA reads TGTGCCAGCAGCTTTAGCGGGAGTCCAGATACGCAGTATTTT.